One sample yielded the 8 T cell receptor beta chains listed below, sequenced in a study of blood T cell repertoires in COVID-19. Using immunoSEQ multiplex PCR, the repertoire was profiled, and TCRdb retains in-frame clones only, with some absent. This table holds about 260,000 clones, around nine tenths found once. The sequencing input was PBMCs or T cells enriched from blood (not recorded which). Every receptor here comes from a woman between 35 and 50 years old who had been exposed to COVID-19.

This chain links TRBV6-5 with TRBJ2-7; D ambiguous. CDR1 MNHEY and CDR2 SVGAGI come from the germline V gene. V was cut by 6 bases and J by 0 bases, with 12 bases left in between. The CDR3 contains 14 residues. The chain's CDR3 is CASSQTASSYEQYV. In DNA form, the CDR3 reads TGTGCCAGCAGCCAAACTGCGAGCTCCTACGAGCAGTACGTC.

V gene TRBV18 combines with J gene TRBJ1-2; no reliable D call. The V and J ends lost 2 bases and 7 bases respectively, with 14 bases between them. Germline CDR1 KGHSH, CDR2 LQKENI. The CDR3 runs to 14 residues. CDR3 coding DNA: TGTGCCAGCTCACCAAACCGTGGGGAGAGTGGCTACACCTTC. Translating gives CASSPNRGESGYTF.

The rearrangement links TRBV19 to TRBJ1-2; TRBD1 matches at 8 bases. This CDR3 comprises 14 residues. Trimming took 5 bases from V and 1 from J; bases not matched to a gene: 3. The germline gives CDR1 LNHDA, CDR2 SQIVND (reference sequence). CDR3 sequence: CASSPGGSNYGYTF. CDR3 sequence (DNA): TGTGCCAGTAGTCCAGGGGGCAGTAACTATGGCTACACCTTC.

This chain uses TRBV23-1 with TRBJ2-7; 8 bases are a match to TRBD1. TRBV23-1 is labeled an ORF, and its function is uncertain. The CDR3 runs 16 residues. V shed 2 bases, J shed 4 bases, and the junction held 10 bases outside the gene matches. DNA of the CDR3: TGCGCCAGCAGTCAAGATTTAGGGGACAGGCTTTACGAGCAGTACTTC. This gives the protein CASSQDLGDRLYEQYF.

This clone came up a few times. As DNA, the CDR3 is TGTGCCAGCTCACCCGGACAGAATTCACCCCTCCACTTT. Its translation is CASSPGQNSPLHF. The chain recombines TRBV18 with TRBJ1-6; the D gene is possibly TRBD1 (6 bases). CDR1 is KGHSH and CDR2 is LQKENI in the germline V gene. The CDR3 extends over 13 amino acids. Trimming shortened V by 3 bases and J by 7 bases, and 7 bases separated the two germline ends.

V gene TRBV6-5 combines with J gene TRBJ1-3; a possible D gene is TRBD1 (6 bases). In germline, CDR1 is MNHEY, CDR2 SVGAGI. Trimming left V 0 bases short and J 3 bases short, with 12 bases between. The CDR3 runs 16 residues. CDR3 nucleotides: TGTGCCAGCAGTTACTCTTCCACAGGGCGTGGAAACACCATATATTTT. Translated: CASSYSSTGRGNTIYF.

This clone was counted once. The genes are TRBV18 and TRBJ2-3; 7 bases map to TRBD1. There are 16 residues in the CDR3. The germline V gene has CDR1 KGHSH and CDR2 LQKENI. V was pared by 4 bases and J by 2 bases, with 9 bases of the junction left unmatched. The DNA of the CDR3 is TGTGCCAGCTCACAAGGTGTGGGACAGTCCACAGATACGCAGTATTTT. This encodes CASSQGVGQSTDTQYF.

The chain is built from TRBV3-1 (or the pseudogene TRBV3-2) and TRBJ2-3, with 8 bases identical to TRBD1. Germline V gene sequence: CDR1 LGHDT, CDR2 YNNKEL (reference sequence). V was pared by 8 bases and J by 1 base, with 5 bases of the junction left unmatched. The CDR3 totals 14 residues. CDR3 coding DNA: TGTGCCAGCGCACGGGGACAGGGCACAGATACGCAGTATTTT. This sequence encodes CASARGQGTDTQYF.